A selection of T cell receptor beta chains follows, all from one sample in a study of control samples from healthy donors and cancer patients. Sequenced by immunoSEQ multiplex PCR; TCRdb stores in-frame clones only, minus some. The sample consists of about 150,000 clones, about 94% of them appearing once. The sequenced material came from blood. The receptor source for this set is a woman aged 25 to 39 in good health. Each CDR3 is given with its conserved first and last residue. A D gene is named only where the DNA matches it firmly. Not every row has a clone size; where given, it reads once, few, many or a size class.

j_call,d_call,clone_size,v_call,cdr3_nt,cdr3_aa
TRBJ1-3,NA,NA,TRBV28,TGTGCCAGCAGTTCGGCGGCGTTACGCTCTGGAAACACCATATATTTT,CASSSAALRSGNTIYF
TRBJ1-5,NA,few,TRBV19,TGTGCCAGTACAGGGACCTCGGGTAGTCAGCCCCAGCATTTT,CASTGTSGSQPQHF
TRBJ1-6,TRBD1,NA,TRBV7-8,TGTGCCAGCAGCTTAGTAGGAACAGGGGGCGCAGGGAATTCACCCCTCCACTTT,CASSLVGTGGAGNSPLHF
TRBJ1-5,NA,NA,TRBV28,TGTGCCAGCAGCCGGATCACGAATCAGCCCCAGCATTTT,CASSRITNQPQHF
TRBJ2-2,NA,NA,TRBV12-3/TRBV12-4,TGTGCCATTGAGGGAAACACCGGGGAGCTGTTTTTT,CAIEGNTGELFF
TRBJ2-2,NA,NA,TRBV7-7,TGTGCCAGCAGCTTAGAGGGCCTGGGCACCGGGGAGCTGTTTTTT,CASSLEGLGTGELFF
TRBJ1-4,NA,NA,TRBV19,TGTGCCAGCCGCCCCCACGGCGAGGGGGAAAAACTGTTTTTT,CASRPHGEGEKLFF
TRBJ2-3,TRBD1,NA,TRBV6-5,TGTGCCAGCAGTCGCCGACAGGGCGGAGATACGCAGTATTTT,CASSRRQGGDTQYF
TRBJ1-2,NA,NA,TRBV19,TGTGCCAGTATCGAGGTGGTTGGAGGCTATGGCTACACCTTC,CASIEVVGGYGYTF
TRBJ2-5,TRBD2,NA,TRBV2,TGTGCCAGCGGGCGGGAGAAGACCCAGTACTTC,CASGREKTQYF
TRBJ1-2,NA,once,TRBV27,TGTGCCAGCAGTCGATTAACACCAACTGGCTATGGCTACACCTTC,CASSRLTPTGYGYTF
TRBJ1-4,NA,NA,TRBV2,TGTGCCAGCAGTGACCCCCGAGTCGTACAGGGTCTGAAAGCACTGTTTTTT,CASSDPRVVQGLKALFF
TRBJ1-1,NA,few,TRBV7-8,TGTGCCAGCAGCTTAGTAGGCCCTAGCACTGAAGCTTTCTTT,CASSLVGPSTEAFF
TRBJ2-7,NA,once,TRBV30,TGTGCCTGGAGCCAACTAGGGGCCTACGAGCAGTACTTC,CAWSQLGAYEQYF
TRBJ2-3,TRBD2,NA,TRBV7-3,TGTGCCAGCAGCAGCGGGATTGTGAGCACAGATACGCAGTATTTT,CASSSGIVSTDTQYF
TRBJ1-5,NA,NA,TRBV19,TGTGCCAGTAGTTCCCCTCCGGAGCAGCCGCTATATAGCAATCAGCCCCAGCATTTT,CASSSPPEQPLYSNQPQHF
TRBJ2-7,NA,NA,TRBV9,TGTGCCAGCAGCGTTGACATGAGCTCCTACGAGCAGTACTTC,CASSVDMSSYEQYF
TRBJ1-2,NA,once,TRBV6-5,TGTGCCAGCAGCAGAGGGCGCTATGGCTACACCTTC,CASSRGRYGYTF
TRBJ2-3,NA,NA,TRBV28,TGTGCCAGCAGTTTCCGGTCGGGGAGCACAGATACGCAGTATTTT,CASSFRSGSTDTQYF
TRBJ2-7,NA,NA,TRBV7-2,TGTGCCAGCAGCTTGCCCGCCAGCTCCCACGAGCAGTACTTC,CASSLPASSHEQYF
TRBJ2-5,NA,NA,TRBV24-1,TGTGCCACCAGTGATTTGCGCCGGGGGCTGGAGACCCAGTACTTC,CATSDLRRGLETQYF
TRBJ2-7,NA,NA,TRBV13,TGTGCAAGCGGGTCCGGCGACGAGCAGTACTTC,CASGSGDEQYF
TRBJ2-7,TRBD1,NA,TRBV7-3,TGTGCCAGCAGCTTACTCGGACAGGGAGAAGTGAAGCAGTACTTC,CASSLLGQGEVKQYF
TRBJ2-1,NA,NA,TRBV11-2,TGTGCCAGCAGAAACCCGGGACTGTACAATGAGCAGTTCTTC,CASRNPGLYNEQFF
TRBJ2-2,NA,NA,TRBV7-9,TGTGCCAGTACGAACCGGGACTCCTTCACCGGGGAGCTGTTTTTT,CASTNRDSFTGELFF
TRBJ2-3,NA,NA,TRBV2,TGTGCCAGCATGGGGGGAGATACGCAGTATTTT,CASMGGDTQYF
TRBJ2-7,NA,NA,TRBV18,TGTGCCAGCTCACCACGGCAGGGTGGAATCTACGAGCAGTACTTC,CASSPRQGGIYEQYF
TRBJ2-7,TRBD1,NA,TRBV29-1,TGCAGCGTTCTCACGGGGACAGGGGCCCTCGGGCAGTACTTC,CSVLTGTGALGQYF
TRBJ2-2,NA,NA,TRBV19,TGTGCCAGTACGTTCCTCAACACCGGGGAGCTGTTTTTT,CASTFLNTGELFF
TRBJ1-5,NA,once,TRBV5-8,TGTGCCAGCAGCCCCAGCCAGCCCCAGCATTTT,CASSPSQPQHF
TRBJ1-2,NA,NA,TRBV5-6,TGTGCCAGCAGCTTCGGCGGTAACTATGGCTACACCTTC,CASSFGGNYGYTF
TRBJ2-1,TRBD2,NA,TRBV11-2,TGTGCCAGCAGCTTAATAGCGGGAAGTACTTACAATGAGCAGTTCTTC,CASSLIAGSTYNEQFF
TRBJ1-1,NA,NA,TRBV28,TGTGCCAGCAGTTTACAGGGGAGTAGGACTGAAGCTTTCTTT,CASSLQGSRTEAFF
TRBJ1-2,NA,NA,TRBV5-6,TGTGCCAGCAGCTTGTCGCAGGGCTACACCTTC,CASSLSQGYTF
TRBJ2-1,TRBD2,NA,TRBV11-3,TGTGCCAGCAGCTTAGCGGGAGGCTACAATGAGCAGTTCTTC,CASSLAGGYNEQFF
TRBJ2-3,TRBD2,few,TRBV2,TGTGCCAGCAGCCAGGGACTAGCGGGAGGCACAGATACGCAGTATTTT,CASSQGLAGGTDTQYF
TRBJ1-5,NA,NA,TRBV9,TGTGCCAGCAGCGTAGATGGCGCCTCCCATCAGCCCCAGCATTTT,CASSVDGASHQPQHF
TRBJ1-2,TRBD1,once,TRBV9,TGTGCCAGCAGCGTGGGGACAGGGAACTATGGCTACACCTTC,CASSVGTGNYGYTF
TRBJ2-7,NA,NA,TRBV12-3/TRBV12-4,TGTGCCAGCAGAACAGGGTTCTCCTACGAGCAGTACTTC,CASRTGFSYEQYF
TRBJ2-1,TRBD2,NA,TRBV9,TGTGCCAGCAGCGTGCAACTAGCGCCGTACAATGAGCAGTTCTTC,CASSVQLAPYNEQFF
TRBJ2-5,NA,once,TRBV3-1/TRBV3-2,TGTGCCAGCAGCCCTTCGGGCGAGGGAGAGACCCAGTACTTC,CASSPSGEGETQYF
TRBJ2-3,NA,few,TRBV5-4,TGTGCCAGCAGCTTTAGGGGGGCCGAGTATGTAGATACGCAGTATTTT,CASSFRGAEYVDTQYF